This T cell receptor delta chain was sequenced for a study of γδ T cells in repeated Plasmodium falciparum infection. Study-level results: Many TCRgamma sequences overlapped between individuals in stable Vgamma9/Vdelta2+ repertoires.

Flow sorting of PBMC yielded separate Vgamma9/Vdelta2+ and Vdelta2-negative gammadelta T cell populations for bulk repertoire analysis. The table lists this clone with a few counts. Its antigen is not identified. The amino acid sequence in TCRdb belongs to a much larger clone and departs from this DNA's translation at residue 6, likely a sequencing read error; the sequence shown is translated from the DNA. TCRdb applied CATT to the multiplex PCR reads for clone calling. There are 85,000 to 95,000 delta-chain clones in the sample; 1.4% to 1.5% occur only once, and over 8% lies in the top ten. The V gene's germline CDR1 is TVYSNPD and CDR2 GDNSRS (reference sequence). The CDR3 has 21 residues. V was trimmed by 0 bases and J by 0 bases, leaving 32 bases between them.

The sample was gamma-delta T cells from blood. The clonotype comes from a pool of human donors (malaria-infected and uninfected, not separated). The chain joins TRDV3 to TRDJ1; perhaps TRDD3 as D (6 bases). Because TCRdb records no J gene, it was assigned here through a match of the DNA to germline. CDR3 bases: TGTGCCTTTAGGATGAAAATGGACCGGCCTACGGGGATTCGGTACACCGATAAACTCATCTTT. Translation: CAFRMKMDRPTGIRYTDKLIF.